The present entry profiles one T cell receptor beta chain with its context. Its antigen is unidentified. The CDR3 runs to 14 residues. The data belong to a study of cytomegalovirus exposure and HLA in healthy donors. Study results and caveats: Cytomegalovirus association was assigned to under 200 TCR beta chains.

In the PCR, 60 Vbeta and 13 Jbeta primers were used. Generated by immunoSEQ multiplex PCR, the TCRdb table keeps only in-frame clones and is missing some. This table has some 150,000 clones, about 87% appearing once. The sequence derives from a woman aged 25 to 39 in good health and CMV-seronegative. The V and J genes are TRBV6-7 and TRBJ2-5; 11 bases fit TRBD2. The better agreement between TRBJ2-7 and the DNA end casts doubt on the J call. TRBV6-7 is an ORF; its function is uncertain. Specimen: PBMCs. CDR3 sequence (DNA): TGTGCCAGCAGTTATTGGACTAGCGGGTACGAGCAGTACTTC. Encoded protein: CASSYWTSGYEQYF.